This T cell receptor (beta chain) stems from a study of cytomegalovirus exposure and HLA in healthy donors. Comments on this clone: Its antigen remains unknown.

Germline CDR1 KGHSH, CDR2 LQKENI. The CDR3 is made up of 14 amino acids. V gave up 4 bases and J gave up 3 bases; unmatched junction bases: 6. General study points: Most sequenced TCRs were rare (though some public TCRs occurred in many donors).

TCRdb's table, derived via immunoSEQ multiplex PCR, lists solely in-frame clones and lacks some. The repertoire has approximately 120,000 clones, 90% to 96% of them found once; the top ten carry approximately 1.5%. The receptor was isolated from a man aged 18 to 29 in good health and CMV-seronegative. Sequencing used PBMCs. The chain carries TRBV18 and TRBJ2-7, with TRBD1 matching 7 bases. The DNA of the CDR3 is TGTGCCAGCTCACTACGGACAGGCCTCTACGAGCAGTACTTC. It encodes CASSLRTGLYEQYF.